This passage covers 23 T cell receptor beta chains from one sample sequenced in a study of T cell responses to AZD1222 COVID-19 vaccine (dated by TCRdb to the early 2020s). Preparation of the library involved the immunoSEQ multiplex PCR assay. As stored in TCRdb, this immuneACCESS dataset retains in-frame rearrangements with V and J assigned. A fraction of the clones does not appear; measured against another copy, unresolved V genes explain less than half of the discrepancy, and the remainder lacks a known reason. This sample comprises fewer than 120,000 clones, 88% of them detected only once. The top ten clones comprise 1.6% of the sample. The time point tag for this specimen amounts to: baseline before first vaccination. Sample: peripheral blood, taken on day 0 of AZD1222 vaccination. The origin of the receptors is an adult in good health.

The rearrangement joins TRBV5-6 to TRBJ1-1; D not resolved. The V end lost 4 bases, the J end lost 6 bases, and 7 bases lay between the germline ends. The CDR3 totals 11 residues. Germline assignment: CDR1 SGHDT and CDR2 YYEEEE. The CDR3 DNA reads as TGTGCCAGCAGCATAGGCGCTGAAGCTTTCTTT. Translating gives CASSIGAEAFF.

The chain employs TRBV29-1 and TRBJ2-5, with D possibly being TRBD2 (6 bases). Looked up from germline, CDR1 is SQVTM and CDR2 is ANQGSEA. V was clipped by 7 bases and J by 5 bases, with 20 bases between them. The CDR3 runs to 14 residues. The CDR3 spells CSASRDLAYETQYF. The CDR3 nucleotides are TGCAGCGCTTCCCGGGACCTAGCGTATGAGACCCAGTACTTC.

The count of this clone is one. The rearrangement uses TRBV9 and TRBJ2-3; weak D call: TRBD1 (5 bases). This CDR3 has 15 amino acids. Germline V gene sequence: CDR1 SGDLS, CDR2 YYNGEE. V lost 4 bases, J lost 1 base, and 13 bases lay in between. The CDR3 region is CASSPSQGGTDTQYF. The CDR3 DNA sequence: TGTGCCAGCAGCCCTAGTCAGGGTGGCACAGATACGCAGTATTTT.

The CDR3 loop is CASSLRTLAGKNEQFF. CDR3 coding DNA: TGTGCCAGCAGTCTAAGGACGCTAGCAGGTAAAAATGAGCAGTTCTTC. The V gene is TRBV5-8, the J gene TRBJ2-1, with a weak D call TRBD2 (5 bases). The V gene lost 5 bases and the J gene lost 7 bases, with 22 bases spanning the gap. Germline values: CDR1 SGHTS, CDR2 YDEGEE. The CDR3 is 16 residues long.

The chain has TRBV6-5 and TRBJ2-5; D may correspond to TRBD1 or TRBD2 (5 bases each). The CDR3 contains 13 residues. Germline lookup yields CDR1 MNHEY and CDR2 SVGAGI. V was clipped by 11 bases and J by 5 bases, with 18 bases between them. This CDR3 reads CAVLSGSGETQYF. CDR3 bases: TGTGCCGTACTTTCAGGGAGCGGCGAGACCCAGTACTTC.

The rearrangement uses TRBV5-1 and TRBJ1-1; D is unclear. The CDR3 has 13 residues. Between the trimmed V and J ends, which lost 7 bases and 1 base, there was a span of 11 bases. Looked up from germline, CDR1 is SGHRS and CDR2 is YFSETQ. This chain's CDR3 is CASAQGRNTEAFF. CDR3 nucleotides: TGCGCCAGCGCCCAAGGGAGGAACACTGAAGCTTTCTTT.

The chain links TRBV10-2 to TRBJ2-7; D possibly corresponds to TRBD2 (6 bases). Germline V gives CDR1 WSHSY, CDR2 SAAADI. This CDR3 comprises 15 residues. V was pared by 2 bases and J by 4 bases, with 15 bases between. The CDR3 nucleotides are TGCGCCAGCAGTGAGGATCGGACTAACAATTACGAGCAGTACTTC. As protein: CASSEDRTNNYEQYF.

This chain uses TRBV5-4 with TRBJ1-1; D not resolved. Germline CDR1 SGHNT, CDR2 YYREEE (reference sequence). The CDR3 is 16 amino acids. The V end was cut by 2 bases, the J end by 1 base, with 15 bases between. CDR3 nucleotides: TGTGCCAGCAGCTTTCGTCGCCCCCAGCAGAACACTGAAGCTTTCTTT. Translation: CASSFRRPQQNTEAFF.

The chain links TRBV29-1 to TRBJ1-3; D uncertain. The germline CDR1 and CDR2 sequences are SQVTM and ANQGSEA. The CDR3 is made up of 12 amino acids. V lost 7 bases and J 4 bases, leaving 11 bases between the germline ends. CDR3 protein: CSARKAGNTIYF. The CDR3 DNA is TGCAGCGCACGGAAGGCAGGAAACACCATATATTTT.

The V and J genes are TRBV5-8 and TRBJ1-2; D is perhaps TRBD1 (5 bases). V was clipped by 4 bases and J by 3 bases, with 10 bases between them. This CDR3 has 13 residues. Looked up from germline, CDR1 is SGHTS and CDR2 is YDEGEE. The CDR3 region has the DNA TGTGCCAGCAGCGAGGGGCAGTACTATGGCTACACCTTC. It translates to CASSEGQYYGYTF.

The CDR3 DNA reads as TGTGCTAGTGGTTTGGTAGGAGTCTTCAACTATGGCTACACCTTC. The encoded protein is CASGLVGVFNYGYTF. V is TRBV12-5 and J is TRBJ1-2; no clear D gene. Germline V gene lookup returns CDR1 LGHNT and CDR2 FRNRAP. The CDR3 covers 15 residues. V was clipped by 0 bases and J by 2 bases, with 10 bases between them.

V and J are TRBV5-6 and TRBJ2-7; D gene unclear. Germline V lookup: CDR1 SGHDT, CDR2 YYEEEE. The germline V and J ends were trimmed by 2 bases and 3 bases, with 3 bases remaining between them. This CDR3 is 11 amino acids long. The DNA of the CDR3 is TGTGCCAGCAGCTTCGACTACGAGCAGTACTTC. Translated: CASSFDYEQYF.

The V gene is TRBV4-1, the J gene TRBJ2-7; 8 nucleotides align to TRBD2. Germline V gives CDR1 MGHRA, CDR2 YSYEKL. J gave up 3 bases and V 2 bases, and 9 bases lay outside the gene matches. The CDR3 has 16 residues. For the CDR3, the DNA is TGCGCCAGCAGCCAACGGATGTCGGGAGGGTTCTACGAGCAGTACTTC. The encoded protein is CASSQRMSGGFYEQYF.

The chain couples TRBV14 to TRBJ2-1; 9 bases agree with TRBD2. This CDR3 spans 16 amino acids. Trimming cost V 6 bases and J 2 bases; bases outside gene matches: 8. Germline V gene sequence: CDR1 SGHDN, CDR2 FVKESK. The CDR3: CASSSAPSGAYNEQFF. The CDR3 nucleotides read TGTGCCAGCAGTTCCGCGCCTAGCGGGGCCTACAATGAGCAGTTCTTC.

The V gene is TRBV5-1, the J gene TRBJ1-4, with D perhaps matching TRBD1 (5 bases). V lost 7 bases and J 6 bases, leaving 13 bases between the germline ends. The V gene's germline CDR1 is SGHRS and CDR2 YFSETQ. The CDR3 has 13 residues. The CDR3 loop is CASGDPGHEKLFF. CDR3 in DNA: TGCGCCAGCGGCGATCCAGGGCATGAAAAACTGTTTTTT. The full variable domain, rest sourced from reference TRBV5-1 and TRBJ1-4, is KAGVTQTPRYLIKTRGQQVTLSCSPISGHRSVSWYQQTPGQGLQFLFEYFSETQRNKGNFPGRFSGRQFSNSRSEMNVSTLELGDSALYLCASGDPGHEKLFFGSGTQLSVL.

This chain connects TRBV28 to TRBJ2-3; D uncertain. Trimming left V 6 bases short and J 2 bases short, with 15 bases between. The CDR3 spans 15 residues. Germline values: CDR1 MDHEN, CDR2 SYDVKM. CDR3 residues: CASRARRGTTDTQYF. Here the CDR3 DNA reads TGTGCCAGCAGGGCCCGACGAGGAACCACAGATACGCAGTATTTT.

CDR3 bases: TGTGCCTGTAAGGACAGAGGTAACTATGGCTACACCTTC. Translation: CACKDRGNYGYTF. This rearrangement joins TRBV30 to TRBJ1-2; D might be TRBD1 (6 bases). Germline values: CDR1 GTSNPN, CDR2 SVGIG (reference sequence). The ends were cut back, 6 bases at V and 1 base at J, with 12 bases in the middle. CDR3 length equals 13 residues.

This clone was observed a handful of times. The J gene is TRBJ1-2, the V gene TRBV29-1, with a possible D match to TRBD1 (5 bases). The germline gives CDR1 SQVTM, CDR2 ANQGSEA. V lost 3 bases and J 0 bases, leaving 11 bases between the germline ends. This CDR3 comprises 14 residues. In nucleotides, the CDR3 is TGCAGCGTTGAGGGGGGGAGGACTAACTATGGCTACACCTTC. It translates to CSVEGGRTNYGYTF.

The chain employs TRBV4-2 and TRBJ1-5; TRBD1 might be the D (6 bases). The CDR3 totals 16 residues. Germline values: CDR1 LGHNA, CDR2 YNFKEQ. Trimming took off 0 bases at V and 5 bases at J, with 14 bases between the two ends. CDR3 residues: CASSQDGPGAHQPQHF. CDR3 bases: TGTGCCAGCAGCCAAGATGGTCCAGGGGCCCATCAGCCCCAGCATTTT.

DNA for the CDR3: TGCGCCAGCAGCCAAGACGCGAGGACGGGGGCACGGGATGGCTACACCTTC. Translation: CASSQDARTGARDGYTF. The chain is built from TRBV4-1 and TRBJ1-2; maybe TRBD1 (6 bases). Trimming took 0 bases from V and 6 from J, leaving 20 bases between them. The CDR3 sequence is 17 residues long. In germline, CDR1 is MGHRA, CDR2 YSYEKL.

Written as DNA, the CDR3 is TGTGCCAGCAGCTTATCACTCATGAACACTGAAGCTTTCTTT. This codes for CASSLSLMNTEAFF. This rearrangement joins TRBV7-9 to TRBJ1-1; no firm D call. Germline loops: CDR1 SEHNR, CDR2 FQNEAQ (reference sequence). V dropped 2 bases and J dropped 0 bases, with 7 bases sitting between them. The CDR3 is 14 residues long.

This chain joins TRBV11-2 and TRBJ1-3, with D perhaps matching TRBD1 (5 bases). Germline CDR1 SGHAT, CDR2 FQNNGV. The CDR3 totals 12 residues. V was clipped by 2 bases and J by 9 bases, with 8 bases between them. The CDR3 coding sequence is TGTGCCAGCAGCTTAACGGGGACCACCATATATTTT. Its translation is CASSLTGTTIYF.

The J gene is TRBJ1-1, the V gene TRBV7-9, with no clear D. The CDR3 spans 17 residues. V was shortened by 2 bases and J by 4 bases, with 20 bases between the two germline ends. From germline, CDR1 is SEHNR and CDR2 FQNEAQ (reference sequence). DNA for the CDR3: TGTGCCAGCAGCTTACACGGATCTAGGGTTGGTGGCACTGAAGCTTTCTTT. Its translation is CASSLHGSRVGGTEAFF.